The present T cell receptor (beta chain) was sequenced within a study of blood T cells in healthy people across ages (dated by TCRdb to between 2014 and 2017). Study-level background: In model experiments, template switching captured about one uniquely barcoded TCR beta cDNA molecule for every two T cells. The study measured age-related changes in TCR beta repertoire diversity using deep sequencing normalized with unique cDNA molecular identifiers. Donors were grouped into four age groups: young (average 16 years), middle-aged (under 40), aged (62) and long-lived (approximately 81). The study analyzed two additional independent replicas of 1 million unique cDNA reads from the same blood draw for two donors, one aged 18 to 29 and one aged 80 or older.

Beyond this particular receptor, the publication reports: Estimates of total diversity based on one million sequenced T cells were considered lower bounds and underestimates. Compared with the aged group, the long-lived group had more naive CD4+ T cells, fewer expanded clones and increased TCR diversity, a pattern suggesting age selection. The percentage of naive T cells measured by flow cytometry correlated strongly with observed TCR beta diversity. Since profiling was done on bulk unsorted PBMCs, naive and antigen-experienced compartments could not be conclusively compared. Donor CMV infection status was unknown, potentially confounding age-related changes in expanded clonotypes. Observed TCR beta diversity per million T cells fell roughly linearly with age, and a significant reduction was already apparent by age roughly 40.

Donors were 39 systemically healthy Caucasian individuals from Russia aged 6 to 90 years. Ten milliliters of peripheral blood were drawn from each donor into EDTA-treated Vacutainer tubes. Ficoll-Paque density-gradient centrifugation was used to isolate PBMCs, with at least 6 million obtained per sample. Trizol reagent was used to extract total RNA from PBMCs, with at least 5 micrograms per sample. Naive CD45RAhigh/CD27high T cell percentages were measured by flow cytometry on a PBMC aliquot from every donor. This clonotype was counted between two and nine times. Its recognized antigen is unknown. The input lacks base qualities; no much larger clone sits a single base away. Library method: 5' RACE. The sequencer listed for this sample is Illumina HiSeq 2500. A second PCR of roughly 6 to 11 cycles was run with a J-beta primer mix and a sample-barcoded 5' primer. A unique molecular identifier was introduced onto each TCR beta cDNA molecule by a template-switch 5' adaptor carrying 12 random nucleotides. Each sample yielded at least 3 million CDR3-containing paired-end reads. First-strand cDNA synthesis was performed from all RNA using the Mint cDNA synthesis kit, with priming by a TRBC-specific oligonucleotide. Following uracil-DNA glycosylase treatment, all cDNA underwent a first 18-cycle PCR with the universal primers M1SS and BC2_uni_R. As for the original processing: For normalization, 1 million high-quality reads, each with a distinct molecular identifier, were randomly selected from each sample. Instead of being binned into consensus sequences, reads that shared molecular identifiers were thrown out. MiTCR, run with a Q25 quality threshold and the strictest error-elimination algorithm, handled CDR3 identification, clonotype clustering and error correction. A nonparametric unseen species model with Euler transformation was used to estimate lower-bound total TCR beta diversity. TCRdb reprocessed the public reads (quality trimming at Q25 with fastp, clone calling with MiXCR) and kept in-frame beta chains. Merged by CDR3 protein, the rows form single entries marked with the most common genes and DNA. None of the V and J calls come from the authors' own analysis; TCRdb made them. In this sample the table shows 760,000 or so distinct CDR3 sequences, approximately 25% of which occur a single time. The ten largest clones take up 9.4% of the sample.

The germline V gene yields SNHLY for CDR1 and FYNNEI for CDR2. V was cut back by 3 bases and J by 8 bases, leaving a gap of 13 bases between them. CDR3 length: 14 amino acids, cysteine to phenylalanine. Only CDR3 DNA remains: 42 bases, in frame from the first base. In addition, the sample was reused for a study of T cells of mothers and their children. Taken from the second paper: Nine systemically healthy Caucasian individuals served as donors, namely three mothers together with their six children. cDNA synthesis used all of the extracted RNA, with approximately 1.6 ug of RNA in each 15 ul reaction. Sample barcodes and 2-4 random nucleotides were added via the M1S primer in the second PCR. Each mother yielded over 9 million TCR beta CDR3 reads and each child 3 million or so reads. In both related and unrelated pairs, thymic selection shapes the output of TCR recombination in a similar way, with inherited differences having only a minor effect. Normalized repertoire overlap was always slightly but never significantly higher in related than unrelated mother-child pairs. Persistent microchimeric T cell clones were not detected, at a sensitivity of about 99 clones per million clonotypes. To look for features that set related mother-child pairs apart from unrelated individuals, the researchers ran deep NGS to compare the TCR beta repertoires of mothers and children. Mothers averaged roughly 36 +/- 4 years of age and children averaged 11 +/- 4 years. After adapters were ligated using NEBNext reagents, the libraries underwent 100+100 nt paired-end sequencing on an Illumina HiSeq 2000. Mother and child libraries were prepared a month apart and sequenced in separate runs to prevent cross-contamination. For each donor, between 500,000 and 2,000,000 distinct TCR beta clonotypes were identified. Naive TCR beta clonotypes were estimated from low-frequency clonotypes matched to each donor's FACS-determined naive share, without sorting.

The sample taken for sequencing was blood. The V and J segments used are TRBV2 and TRBJ2-2; D gene: possibly TRBD1, on 5 matching bases. This receptor was taken from a boy between 10 and 17 years old in good health. CDR3 protein: CASSEGQVSGELFF. The nucleotide sequence is given as TGTGCCAGCAGTGAGGGGCAGGTTTCGGGGGAGCTGTTTTTT.